This T cell receptor (beta chain) emerged from a study of T cells in Graves' hyperthyroidism and ophthalmopathy. About the study: Before treatment of any kind, peripheral blood was taken at initial diagnosis.

Study-wide results and caveats: Most thyroid clonotypes with frequency above 0.001 were detected in blood. The model identified upcoming ophthalmopathy a median about six months ahead of onset.

The study excluded patients with uncontrolled infection, other autoimmune disease, pregnancy or lactation. What was amplified from RNA transcripts were TCR beta CDR3 regions. HTBI primers were employed in a first-round RT-PCR of the TCR CDR3. TCRdb fed the multiplex PCR reads into MiXCR, producing one record per CDR3 protein. The sample holds about 360,000 distinct CDR3 sequences, more than 20% seen once. In the case of this clonotype: The antigen is undetermined.

The germline V gene encodes CDR1 SQVTM and CDR2 ANQGSEA. The CDR3 runs to 16 residues. V lost 5 bases to trimming and J lost 1 base; unmatched junction nucleotides: 8. Input material: blood. The chain employs TRBV29-1 and TRBJ1-1; 12 bases match TRBD1. This TCR was sampled from a man in his fifties or sixties with Graves' hyperthyroidism. CDR3 nucleotides: TGCAGCGTTTCCCGGGACAGGGGGCGACGGAACACTGAAGCTTTCTTT. Amino acid sequence: CSVSRDRGRRNTEAFF.